This TCR beta chain emerged from a study of response to subunit inactivated influenza vaccine. Study-wide results and caveats: That few new T cells are recruited by each seasonal influenza vaccination was the authors' suggestion.

As to this clonotype: Its specificity is unknown.

From the RT-PCR reads, TCRdb called clonotypes with MiXCR, one entry per CDR3 protein. The table includes 600,000 to 850,000 distinct CDR3 sequences, around 15% detected once. This CDR3 has 15 residues. The V gene's germline CDR1 is SGDLS and CDR2 YYNGEE. The V gene end was trimmed by 3 bases and the J gene end by 5 bases; junction bases not matched to a gene: 5. Sequenced material: PBMCs from blood, taken 14 to 15 days before vaccination. This rearrangement joins TRBV9 to TRBJ2-5; 12 bases fit TRBD2. This receptor was identified in a man in his fifties or sixties who received an inactivated influenza vaccine. CDR3 bases: TGTGCCAGCAGCGATGGACTAGCGGGGCTGGAGACCCAGTACTTC. Its protein is CASSDGLAGLETQYF.